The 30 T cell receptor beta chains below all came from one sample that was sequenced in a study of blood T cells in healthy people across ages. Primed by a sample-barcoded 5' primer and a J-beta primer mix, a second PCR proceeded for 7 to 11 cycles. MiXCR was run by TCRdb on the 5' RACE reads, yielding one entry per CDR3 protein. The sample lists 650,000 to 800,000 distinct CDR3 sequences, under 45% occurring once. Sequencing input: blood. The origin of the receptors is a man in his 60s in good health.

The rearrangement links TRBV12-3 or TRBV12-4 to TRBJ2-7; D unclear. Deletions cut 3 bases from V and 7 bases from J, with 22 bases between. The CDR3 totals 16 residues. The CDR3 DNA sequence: TGTGCCAGCAGTTTCGGTGCGCTAGTACCTAACAATGAGCAGTACTTC. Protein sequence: CASSFGALVPNNEQYF.

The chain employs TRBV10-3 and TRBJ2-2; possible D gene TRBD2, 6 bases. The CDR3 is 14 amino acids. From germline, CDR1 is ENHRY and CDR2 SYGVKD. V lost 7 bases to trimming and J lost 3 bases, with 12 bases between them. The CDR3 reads CAITPGGDTGELFF. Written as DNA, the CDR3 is TGTGCCATCACCCCCGGAGGGGACACCGGGGAGCTGTTTTTT.

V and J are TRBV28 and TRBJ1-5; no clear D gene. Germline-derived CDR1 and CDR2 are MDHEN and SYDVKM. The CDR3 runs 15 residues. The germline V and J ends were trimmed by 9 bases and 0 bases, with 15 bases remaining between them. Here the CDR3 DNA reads TGTGCCAGTTGGGGAAGGCTGGATAGCAATCAGCCCCAGCATTTT. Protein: CASWGRLDSNQPQHF.

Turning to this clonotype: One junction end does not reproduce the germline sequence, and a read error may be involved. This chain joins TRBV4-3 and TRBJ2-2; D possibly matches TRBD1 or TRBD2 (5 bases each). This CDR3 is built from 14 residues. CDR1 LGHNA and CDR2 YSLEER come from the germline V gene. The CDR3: CASSLGMDTGEPFF. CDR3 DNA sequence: TGCGCCAGCAGCCTGGGAATGGACACCGGGGAGCCGTTTTTT.

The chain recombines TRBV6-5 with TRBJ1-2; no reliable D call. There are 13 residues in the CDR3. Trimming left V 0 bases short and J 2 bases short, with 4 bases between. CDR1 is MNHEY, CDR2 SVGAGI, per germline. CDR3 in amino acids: CASSYSANYGYTF. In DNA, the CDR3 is TGTGCCAGCAGTTACTCGGCGAACTATGGCTACACCTTC.

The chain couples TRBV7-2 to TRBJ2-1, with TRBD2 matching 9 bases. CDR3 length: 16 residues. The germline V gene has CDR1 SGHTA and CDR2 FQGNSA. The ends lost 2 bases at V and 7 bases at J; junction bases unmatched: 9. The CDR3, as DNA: TGTGCCAGCAGCTTATTGCCTAGCGGGGCGGTTAATGAGCAGTTCTTC. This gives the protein CASSLLPSGAVNEQFF.

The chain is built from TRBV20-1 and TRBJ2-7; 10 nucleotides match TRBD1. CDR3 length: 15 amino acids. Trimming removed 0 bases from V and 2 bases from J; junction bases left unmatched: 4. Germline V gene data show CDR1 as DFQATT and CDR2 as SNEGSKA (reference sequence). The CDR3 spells CSARDGTGATYEQYF. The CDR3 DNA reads TGCAGTGCTAGAGATGGGACAGGGGCAACCTACGAGCAGTACTTC.

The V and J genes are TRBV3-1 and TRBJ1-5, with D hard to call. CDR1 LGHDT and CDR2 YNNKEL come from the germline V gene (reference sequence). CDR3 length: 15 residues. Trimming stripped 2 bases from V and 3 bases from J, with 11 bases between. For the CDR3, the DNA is TGTGCCAGCAGCCAATACGACGGACCCAATCAGCCCCAGCATTTT. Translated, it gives CASSQYDGPNQPQHF.

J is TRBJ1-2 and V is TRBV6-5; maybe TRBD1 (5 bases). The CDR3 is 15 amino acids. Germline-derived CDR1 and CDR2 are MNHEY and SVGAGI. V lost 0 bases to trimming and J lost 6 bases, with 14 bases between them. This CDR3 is CASSYSPGRGNGYTF. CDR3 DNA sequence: TGTGCCAGCAGTTACTCGCCAGGACGGGGGAATGGCTACACCTTC.

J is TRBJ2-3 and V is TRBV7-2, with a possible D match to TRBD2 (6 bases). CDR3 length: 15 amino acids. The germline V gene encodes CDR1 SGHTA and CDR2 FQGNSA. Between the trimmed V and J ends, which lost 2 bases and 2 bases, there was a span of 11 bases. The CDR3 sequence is CASSLLRGNTDTQYF. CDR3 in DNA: TGTGCCAGCAGCTTATTGCGGGGAAACACAGATACGCAGTATTTT. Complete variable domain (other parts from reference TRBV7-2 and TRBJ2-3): GAGVSQSPSNKVTEKGKDVELRCDPISGHTALYWYRQSLGQGLEFLIYFQGNSAPDKSGLPSDRFSAERTGGSVSTLTIQRTQQEDSAVYLCASSLLRGNTDTQYFGPGTRLTVL.

The DNA for the CDR3 is TGTGCCAGCAGCCTGTTTGCGCGGGGGGGCTCCGTTAATTCACCCCTCCACTTT. Amino acid sequence: CASSLFARGGSVNSPLHF. The V and J genes are TRBV7-2 and TRBJ1-6; D might be TRBD1 (6 bases). This CDR3 contains 18 residues. Germline CDR1 reads SGHTA; CDR2 reads FQGNSA. Trimming took off 5 bases at V and 6 bases at J, with 23 bases between the two ends.

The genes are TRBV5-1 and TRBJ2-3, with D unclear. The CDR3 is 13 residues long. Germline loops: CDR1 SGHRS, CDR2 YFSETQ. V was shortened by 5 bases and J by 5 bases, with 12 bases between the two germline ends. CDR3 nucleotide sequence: TGCGCCAGCAGGGACCCGGCGATAGATACGCAGTATTTT. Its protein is CASRDPAIDTQYF.

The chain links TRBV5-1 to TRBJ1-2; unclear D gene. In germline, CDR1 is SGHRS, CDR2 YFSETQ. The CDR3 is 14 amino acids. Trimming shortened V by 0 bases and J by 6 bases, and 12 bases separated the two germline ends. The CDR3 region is CASSLERTRDGYTF. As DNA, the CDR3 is TGCGCCAGCAGCTTGGAAAGGACCCGAGATGGCTACACCTTC.

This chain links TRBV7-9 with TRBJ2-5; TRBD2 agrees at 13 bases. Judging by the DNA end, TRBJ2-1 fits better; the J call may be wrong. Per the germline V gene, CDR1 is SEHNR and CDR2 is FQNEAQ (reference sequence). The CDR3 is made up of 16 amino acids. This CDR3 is CASSPGTSGDQETQFF. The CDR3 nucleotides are TGTGCCAGCAGCCCCGGGACTAGCGGGGATCAAGAGACCCAGTTCTTC.

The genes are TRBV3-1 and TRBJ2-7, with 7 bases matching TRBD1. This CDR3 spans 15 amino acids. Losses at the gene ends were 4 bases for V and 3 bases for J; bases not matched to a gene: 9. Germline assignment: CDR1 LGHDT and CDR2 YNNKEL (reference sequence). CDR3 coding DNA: TGTGCCAGCAGCCCTAATCCTACAGGGGTCTACGAGCAGTACTTC. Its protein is CASSPNPTGVYEQYF.

The CDR3 DNA is TGTGCCAGCAGTTACGGGGGGCCCATGGATGAGCAGTTCTTC. It yields the protein CASSYGGPMDEQFF. V gene TRBV6-2 or TRBV6-3 combines with J gene TRBJ2-1; D is tentatively TRBD1 or TRBD2 (6 bases each). This CDR3 region has 14 residues. V was pared by 2 bases and J by 8 bases, with 13 bases between. CDR1 and CDR2 from the germline V gene are MNHEY and SVGEGT.

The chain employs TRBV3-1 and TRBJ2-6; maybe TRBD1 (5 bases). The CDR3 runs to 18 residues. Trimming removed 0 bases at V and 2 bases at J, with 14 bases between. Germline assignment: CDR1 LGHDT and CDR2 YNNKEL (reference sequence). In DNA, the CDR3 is TGTGCCAGCAGCCAAGATGGGAAGGGGCGGCCTGGGGCCAACGTCCTGACTTTC. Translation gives CASSQDGKGRPGANVLTF.

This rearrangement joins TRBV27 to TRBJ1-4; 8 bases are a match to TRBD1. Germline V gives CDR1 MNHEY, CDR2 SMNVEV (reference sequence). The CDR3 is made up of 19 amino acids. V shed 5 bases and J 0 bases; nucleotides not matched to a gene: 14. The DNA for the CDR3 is TGTGCCAGCAGTCCCCGATTGGGACAGGACTTCACAACTAATGAAAAACTGTTTTTT. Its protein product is CASSPRLGQDFTTNEKLFF.

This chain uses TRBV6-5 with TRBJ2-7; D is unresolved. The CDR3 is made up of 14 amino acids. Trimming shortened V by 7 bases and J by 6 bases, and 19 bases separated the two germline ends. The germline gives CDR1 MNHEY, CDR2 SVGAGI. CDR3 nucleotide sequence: TGTGCCAGCAATCCGCGAGGCAGTCATCCCGAGCAGTACTTC. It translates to CASNPRGSHPEQYF.

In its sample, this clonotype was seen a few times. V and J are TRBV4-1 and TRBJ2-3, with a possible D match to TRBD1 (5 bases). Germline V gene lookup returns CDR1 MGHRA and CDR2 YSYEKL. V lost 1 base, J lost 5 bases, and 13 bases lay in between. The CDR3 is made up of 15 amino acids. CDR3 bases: TGCGCCAGCAGCCAAGCAGGGCCAACGGGAGATACGCAGTATTTT. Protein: CASSQAGPTGDTQYF.

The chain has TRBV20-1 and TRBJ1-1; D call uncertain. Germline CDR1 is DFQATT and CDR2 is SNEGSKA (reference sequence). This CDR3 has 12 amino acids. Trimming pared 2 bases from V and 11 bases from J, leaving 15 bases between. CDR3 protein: CSARIAGPWAFF. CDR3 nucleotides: TGCAGTGCTAGAATTGCAGGCCCCTGGGCTTTCTTT.

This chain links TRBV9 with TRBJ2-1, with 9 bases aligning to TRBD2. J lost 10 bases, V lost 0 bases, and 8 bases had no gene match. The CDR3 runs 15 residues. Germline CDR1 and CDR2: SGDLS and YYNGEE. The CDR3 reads CASSVGSGGPSEQFF. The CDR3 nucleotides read TGTGCCAGCAGCGTAGGTAGCGGGGGCCCGAGCGAGCAGTTCTTC.

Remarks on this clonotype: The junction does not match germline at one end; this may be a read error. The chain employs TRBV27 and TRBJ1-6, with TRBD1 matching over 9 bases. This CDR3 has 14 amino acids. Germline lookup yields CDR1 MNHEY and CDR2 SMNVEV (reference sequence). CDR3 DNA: TGTGCCGGCAGTTTAATGGGACAGGGATCACCCCTCCACTTT. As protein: CAGSLMGQGSPLHF.

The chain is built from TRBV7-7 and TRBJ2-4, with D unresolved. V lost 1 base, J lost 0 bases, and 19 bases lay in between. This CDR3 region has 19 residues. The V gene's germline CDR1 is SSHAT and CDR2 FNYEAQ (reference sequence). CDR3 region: CASSLGSGTTIIAKNIQYF. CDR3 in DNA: TGTGCCAGCAGCTTAGGGTCAGGTACCACCATTATAGCCAAAAACATTCAGTACTTC.

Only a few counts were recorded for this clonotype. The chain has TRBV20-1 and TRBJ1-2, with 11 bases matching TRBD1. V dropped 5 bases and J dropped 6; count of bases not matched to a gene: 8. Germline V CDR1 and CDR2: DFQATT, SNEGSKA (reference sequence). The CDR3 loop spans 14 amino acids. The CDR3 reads CSAGLGQGANGYTF. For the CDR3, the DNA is TGCAGTGCTGGCCTTGGACAGGGGGCGAATGGCTACACCTTC.

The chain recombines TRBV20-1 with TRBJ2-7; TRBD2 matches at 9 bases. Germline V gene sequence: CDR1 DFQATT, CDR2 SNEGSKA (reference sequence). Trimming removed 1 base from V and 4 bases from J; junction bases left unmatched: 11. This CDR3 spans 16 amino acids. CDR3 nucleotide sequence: TGCAGTGCTAGAGGAAGACCAGCGGGGGGACCGTACGAGCAGTACTTC. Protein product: CSARGRPAGGPYEQYF.

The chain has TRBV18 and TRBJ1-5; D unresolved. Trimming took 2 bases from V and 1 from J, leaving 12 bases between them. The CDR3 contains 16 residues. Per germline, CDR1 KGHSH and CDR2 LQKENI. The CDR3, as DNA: TGTGCCAGCTCACCAAATACGGGTTTGAGCAATCAGCCCCAGCATTTT. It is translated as CASSPNTGLSNQPQHF.

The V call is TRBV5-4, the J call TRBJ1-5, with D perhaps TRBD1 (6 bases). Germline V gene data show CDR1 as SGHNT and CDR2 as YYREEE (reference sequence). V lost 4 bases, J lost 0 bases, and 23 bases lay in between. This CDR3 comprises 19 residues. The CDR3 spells CASSRVRGARKSSNQPQHF. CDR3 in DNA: TGTGCCAGCAGCCGTGTGCGGGGGGCGCGGAAAAGTAGCAATCAGCCCCAGCATTTT.

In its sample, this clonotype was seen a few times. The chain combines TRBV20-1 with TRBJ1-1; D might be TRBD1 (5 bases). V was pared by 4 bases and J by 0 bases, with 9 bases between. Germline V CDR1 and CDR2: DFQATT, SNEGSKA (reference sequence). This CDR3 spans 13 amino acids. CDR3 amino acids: CSAIGHLNTEAFF. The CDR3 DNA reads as TGCAGTGCTATCGGACACCTGAACACTGAAGCTTTCTTT.

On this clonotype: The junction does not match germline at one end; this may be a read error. CDR3 amino acids: CASSVYLGHGGNSPLHF. The CDR3 nucleotides are TGCGCCAGCAGCGTATACCTTGGACACGGTGGGAATTCGCCCCTCCACTTT. The chain has TRBV5-1 and TRBJ1-6, with D tentatively TRBD1 (5 bases). The CDR3 covers 17 residues. CDR1 SGHRS and CDR2 YFSETQ come from the germline V gene.